This T cell receptor (delta chain) was documented in a study of Vδ1+ human thymocytes. Study results and limitations: Around 20% of thymic delta-chain sequences were Vdelta2, with few Vdelta3, unlike blood Vdelta1+ controls. Thymic TRG and TRD repertoires appeared highly polyclonal.

Extracted RNA was reverse transcribed into cDNA. Pooled V-gene forward primers with one constant-region reverse primer generated the CDR3 amplicons by multiplex PCR. TCRdb ran CATT on the multiplex PCR reads. The table has 45,000 to 60,000 delta-chain clones, about 16% seen once; the top ten hold approximately 0.5%. The sorted cells were CD3+ Vdelta1+ Vdelta2- thymocytes from alphabeta-depleted thymus. Purity of the sorted Vdelta1+ thymocytes ranged from roughly 97% to 99.6%. This CDR3 contains 17 residues. Germline loops: CDR1 TSWWSYY, CDR2 QGS. Trimming cost V 3 bases and J 8 bases; bases outside gene matches: 14. In the case of this clone: Its antigen is not identified.

V is TRDV1 and J is TRDJ1; 11 bases are shared with TRDD3. The sample was Vdelta1+ gamma-delta thymocytes from the thymus. Subset indicated: FACS-sorted CD3+ TCRalphabeta- TCRVdelta1+ TCRVdelta2- thymocytes. The source of this sequence is a boy in the first two years of life who had congenital heart surgery. CDR3 protein: CALGDSLPYWGIIKLIF. As DNA, the CDR3 is TGTGCTCTTGGGGACTCATTACCTTACTGGGGGATAATAAAACTCATCTTT.